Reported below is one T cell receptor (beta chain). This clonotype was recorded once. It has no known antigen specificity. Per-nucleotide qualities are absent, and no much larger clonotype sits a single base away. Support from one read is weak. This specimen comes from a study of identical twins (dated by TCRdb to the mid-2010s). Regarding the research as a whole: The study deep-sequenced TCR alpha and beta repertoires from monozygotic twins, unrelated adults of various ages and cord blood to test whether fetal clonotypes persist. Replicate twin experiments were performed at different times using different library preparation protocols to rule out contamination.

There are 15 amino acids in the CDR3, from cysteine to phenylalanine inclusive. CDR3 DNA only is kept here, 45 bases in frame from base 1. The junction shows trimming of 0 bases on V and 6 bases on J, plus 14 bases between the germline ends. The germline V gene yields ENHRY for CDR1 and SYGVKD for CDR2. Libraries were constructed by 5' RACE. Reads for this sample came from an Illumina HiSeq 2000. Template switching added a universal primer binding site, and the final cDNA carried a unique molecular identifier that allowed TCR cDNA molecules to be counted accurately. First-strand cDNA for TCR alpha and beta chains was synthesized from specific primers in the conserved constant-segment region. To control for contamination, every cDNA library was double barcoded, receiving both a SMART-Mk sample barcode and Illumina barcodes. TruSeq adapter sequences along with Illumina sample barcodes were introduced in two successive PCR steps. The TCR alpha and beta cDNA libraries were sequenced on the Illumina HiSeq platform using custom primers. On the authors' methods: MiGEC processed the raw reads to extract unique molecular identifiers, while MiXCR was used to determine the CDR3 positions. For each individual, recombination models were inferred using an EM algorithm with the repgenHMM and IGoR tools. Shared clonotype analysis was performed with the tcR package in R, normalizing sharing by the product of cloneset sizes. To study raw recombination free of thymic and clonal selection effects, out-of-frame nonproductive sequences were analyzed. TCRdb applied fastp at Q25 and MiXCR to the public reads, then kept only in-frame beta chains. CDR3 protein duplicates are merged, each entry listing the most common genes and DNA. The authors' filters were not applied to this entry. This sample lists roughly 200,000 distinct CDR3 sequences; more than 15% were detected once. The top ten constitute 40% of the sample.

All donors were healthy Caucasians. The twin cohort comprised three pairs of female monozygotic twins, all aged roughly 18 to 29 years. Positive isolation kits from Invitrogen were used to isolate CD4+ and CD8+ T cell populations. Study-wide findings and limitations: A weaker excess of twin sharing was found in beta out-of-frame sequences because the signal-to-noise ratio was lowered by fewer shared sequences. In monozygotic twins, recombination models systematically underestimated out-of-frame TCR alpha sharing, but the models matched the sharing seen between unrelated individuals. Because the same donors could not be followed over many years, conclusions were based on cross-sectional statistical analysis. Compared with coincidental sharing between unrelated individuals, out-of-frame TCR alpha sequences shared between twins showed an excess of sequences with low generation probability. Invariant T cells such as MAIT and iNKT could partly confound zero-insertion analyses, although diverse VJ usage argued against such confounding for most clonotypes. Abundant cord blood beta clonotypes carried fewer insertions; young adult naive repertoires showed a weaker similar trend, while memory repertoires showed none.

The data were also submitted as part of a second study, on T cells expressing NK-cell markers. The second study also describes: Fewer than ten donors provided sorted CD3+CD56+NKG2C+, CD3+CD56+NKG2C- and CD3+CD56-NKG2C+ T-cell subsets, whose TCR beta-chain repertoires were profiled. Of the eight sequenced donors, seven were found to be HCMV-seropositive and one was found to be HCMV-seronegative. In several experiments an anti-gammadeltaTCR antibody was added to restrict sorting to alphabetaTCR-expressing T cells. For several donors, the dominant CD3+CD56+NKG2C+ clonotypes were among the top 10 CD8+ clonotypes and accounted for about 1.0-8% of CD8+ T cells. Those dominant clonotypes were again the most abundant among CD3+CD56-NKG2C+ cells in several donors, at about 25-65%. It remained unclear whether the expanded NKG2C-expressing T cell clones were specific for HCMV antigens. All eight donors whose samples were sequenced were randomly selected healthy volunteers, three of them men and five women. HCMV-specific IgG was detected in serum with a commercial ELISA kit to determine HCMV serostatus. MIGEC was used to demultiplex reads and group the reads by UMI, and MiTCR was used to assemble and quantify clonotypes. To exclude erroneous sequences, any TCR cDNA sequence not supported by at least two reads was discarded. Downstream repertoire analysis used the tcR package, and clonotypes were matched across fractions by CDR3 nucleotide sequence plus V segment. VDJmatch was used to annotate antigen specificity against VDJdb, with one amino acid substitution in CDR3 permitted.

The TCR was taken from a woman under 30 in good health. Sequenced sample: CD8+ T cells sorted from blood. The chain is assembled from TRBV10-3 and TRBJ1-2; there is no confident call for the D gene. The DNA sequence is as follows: TGTGCCATCAGTGAGTCGACATCCGGGATAGATGGCTACACCTTC. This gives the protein CAISESTSGIDGYTF.